The rows below give T cell receptor beta chains drawn from one sample of a study of CD8 T cells in Susac syndrome. TCRdb used MiXCR to reprocess the immunoSEQ multiplex PCR reads, holding one entry per CDR3 protein. The repertoire includes under 550,000 distinct CDR3 sequences, approximately 85% of them detected once, and more than 0.09% sits in the top ten. Sequenced: CD8+ T cells from PBMCs. The receptors come from a human donor with multiple sclerosis. Each CDR3 is given with its conserved first and last residue. The D gene is left open where the match is weak. Expanded clones get a size class; other rows say once, few or many, or leave the size out.

J gene: TRBJ2-1; V gene: TRBV5-1; D gene: TRBD2; clone size: NA; CDR3 protein: CASSSQAGESYNEQFF; CDR3 DNA: TGCGCCAGCAGCTCCCAAGCGGGAGAGTCCTACAATGAGCAGTTCTTC
J gene: TRBJ2-1; V gene: TRBV30; D gene: TRBD2; clone size: NA; CDR3 protein: CAKVQLAGGNLYNEQFF; CDR3 DNA: TGTGCCAAGGTCCAACTAGCGGGAGGAAACCTCTACAATGAGCAGTTCTTC
J gene: TRBJ1-3; V gene: TRBV7-3; D gene: NA; clone size: NA; CDR3 protein: CASSFGRSSGNTIYF; CDR3 DNA: TGTGCCAGCAGCTTTGGCCGGAGCTCTGGAAACACCATATATTTT
J gene: TRBJ2-7; V gene: TRBV12-3/TRBV12-4; D gene: NA; clone size: NA; CDR3 protein: CASSLVSSPELVHEQYF; CDR3 DNA: TGTGCCAGCAGTTTAGTCTCCTCGCCGGAGCTCGTCCACGAGCAGTACTTC
J gene: TRBJ2-2; V gene: TRBV4-1; D gene: NA; clone size: NA; CDR3 protein: CASSQVNGAGELFF; CDR3 DNA: TGCGCCAGCAGCCAAGTGAACGGCGCCGGGGAGCTGTTTTTT
J gene: TRBJ2-3; V gene: TRBV12-3/TRBV12-4; D gene: TRBD1; clone size: NA; CDR3 protein: CASRSGGYGTDTQYF; CDR3 DNA: TGTGCCAGCAGGTCAGGGGGCTATGGCACAGATACGCAGTATTTT
J gene: TRBJ2-3; V gene: TRBV5-4; D gene: TRBD2; clone size: NA; CDR3 protein: CASSLEGELAGGPTDTQYF; CDR3 DNA: TGTGCCAGCAGCTTGGAAGGTGAGCTAGCGGGAGGACCCACAGATACGCAGTATTTT
J gene: TRBJ1-2; V gene: TRBV4-1; D gene: NA; clone size: NA; CDR3 protein: CASSQAPRLYGYTF; CDR3 DNA: TGCGCCAGCAGCCAAGCCCCCAGGCTCTATGGCTACACCTTC
J gene: TRBJ1-1; V gene: TRBV25-1; D gene: NA; clone size: few; CDR3 protein: CASSEGEGTEAFF; CDR3 DNA: TGTGCCAGCAGCGAAGGGGAAGGGACTGAAGCTTTCTTT
J gene: TRBJ2-1; V gene: TRBV6-5; D gene: NA; clone size: NA; CDR3 protein: CASSYSGSGGVSYNEQFF; CDR3 DNA: TGTGCCAGCAGTTACTCGGGTAGCGGAGGCGTATCCTACAATGAGCAGTTCTTC
J gene: TRBJ2-4; V gene: TRBV30; D gene: NA; clone size: NA; CDR3 protein: CAWSVLVKDIQYF; CDR3 DNA: TGTGCCTGGAGTGTACTTGTGAAGGACATTCAGTACTTC
J gene: TRBJ2-7; V gene: TRBV12-3/TRBV12-4; D gene: NA; clone size: NA; CDR3 protein: CASSQRTGIYYEQYF; CDR3 DNA: TGTGCCAGCAGTCAAAGAACAGGGATTTACTACGAGCAGTACTTC
J gene: TRBJ2-7; V gene: TRBV12-3/TRBV12-4; D gene: TRBD1; clone size: once; CDR3 protein: CASSPGEGADYEQYF; CDR3 DNA: TGTGCCAGCAGTCCGGGCGAGGGGGCGGATTACGAGCAGTACTTC
J gene: TRBJ2-7; V gene: TRBV7-9; D gene: NA; clone size: NA; CDR3 protein: CASSSNQAEEQYF; CDR3 DNA: TGTGCCAGCAGCTCGAATCAGGCGGAAGAGCAGTACTTC
J gene: TRBJ2-1; V gene: TRBV5-1; D gene: TRBD1; clone size: NA; CDR3 protein: CASSFAGTGGIYEQFF; CDR3 DNA: TGCGCCAGCAGCTTCGCCGGGACAGGGGGTATCTATGAGCAGTTCTTC
J gene: TRBJ2-1; V gene: TRBV4-1; D gene: TRBD2; clone size: NA; CDR3 protein: CASRLEPGLAGDREQFF; CDR3 DNA: TGCGCCAGCAGACTCGAGCCGGGACTAGCGGGAGATAGGGAGCAGTTCTTC
J gene: TRBJ1-1; V gene: TRBV4-1; D gene: NA; clone size: NA; CDR3 protein: CASSQDPSLVNTEAFF; CDR3 DNA: TGCGCCAGCAGCCAAGATCCGAGTCTAGTGAACACTGAAGCTTTCTTT
J gene: TRBJ2-1; V gene: TRBV12-3/TRBV12-4; D gene: NA; clone size: NA; CDR3 protein: CASSFEGVNEQFF; CDR3 DNA: TGTGCCAGCAGTTTTGAAGGGGTCAATGAGCAGTTCTTC
J gene: TRBJ1-2; V gene: TRBV6-2/TRBV6-3; D gene: TRBD1; clone size: NA; CDR3 protein: CASSHDREGYGYTF; CDR3 DNA: TGTGCCAGCAGTCACGACAGGGAGGGGTATGGCTACACCTTC
J gene: TRBJ2-7; V gene: TRBV27; D gene: NA; clone size: few; CDR3 protein: CASSLATASYEQYF; CDR3 DNA: TGTGCCAGCAGTTTAGCGACAGCATCCTACGAGCAGTACTTC
J gene: TRBJ2-2; V gene: TRBV4-1; D gene: NA; clone size: NA; CDR3 protein: CASSPQTGGNTGELFF; CDR3 DNA: TGCGCCAGCAGCCCGCAGACCGGGGGGAACACCGGGGAGCTGTTTTTT
J gene: TRBJ1-1; V gene: TRBV11-2; D gene: NA; clone size: once; CDR3 protein: CASSFPSSDGHTEAFF; CDR3 DNA: TGTGCCAGCAGCTTTCCCTCATCGGACGGACACACTGAAGCTTTCTTT
J gene: TRBJ2-1; V gene: TRBV10-3; D gene: TRBD2; clone size: NA; CDR3 protein: CAISETPGLEYNEQFF; CDR3 DNA: TGTGCCATCAGTGAGACACCGGGACTAGAGTACAATGAGCAGTTCTTC
J gene: TRBJ1-1; V gene: TRBV6-1; D gene: NA; clone size: once; CDR3 protein: CVLNQGSYTEAFF; CDR3 DNA: TGTGTCTTAAACCAGGGCAGCTACACTGAAGCTTTCTTT
J gene: TRBJ2-5; V gene: TRBV12-3/TRBV12-4; D gene: TRBD2; clone size: NA; CDR3 protein: CASSLGGEAETQYF; CDR3 DNA: TGTGCCAGCAGCCTTGGGGGGGAAGCGGAGACCCAGTACTTC
J gene: TRBJ2-5; V gene: TRBV7-9; D gene: TRBD1; clone size: NA; CDR3 protein: CASSRTGIEETQYF; CDR3 DNA: TGTGCCAGCAGCCGGACAGGGATTGAAGAGACCCAGTACTTC
J gene: TRBJ1-2; V gene: TRBV20-1; D gene: NA; clone size: NA; CDR3 protein: CSSETGNYGYTF; CDR3 DNA: TGCAGTTCGGAGACAGGAAACTATGGCTACACCTTC
J gene: TRBJ2-7; V gene: TRBV10-2; D gene: NA; clone size: NA; CDR3 protein: CASSDAGDYEQYF; CDR3 DNA: TGCGCCAGCAGTGATGCAGGGGACTACGAGCAGTACTTC
J gene: TRBJ1-4; V gene: TRBV7-9; D gene: NA; clone size: NA; CDR3 protein: CASSLAQDDGGTNEKLFF; CDR3 DNA: TGTGCCAGCAGCTTAGCCCAGGACGATGGGGGAACTAATGAAAAACTGTTTTTT
J gene: TRBJ1-1; V gene: TRBV29-1; D gene: NA; clone size: NA; CDR3 protein: CSVAAGTGEAFF; CDR3 DNA: TGCAGCGTGGCAGCGGGGACGGGGGAAGCTTTCTTT
J gene: TRBJ1-2; V gene: TRBV12-3/TRBV12-4; D gene: NA; clone size: NA; CDR3 protein: CASSWTVIYGYTF; CDR3 DNA: TGTGCCAGCAGCTGGACAGTTATCTATGGCTACACCTTC
J gene: TRBJ2-5; V gene: TRBV7-6; D gene: TRBD2; clone size: NA; CDR3 protein: CASSTASGGYQETQYF; CDR3 DNA: TGTGCCAGCAGCACCGCTAGCGGAGGGTACCAAGAGACCCAGTACTTC
J gene: TRBJ2-7; V gene: TRBV20-1; D gene: NA; clone size: NA; CDR3 protein: CSARLGEEQYF; CDR3 DNA: TGCAGTGCTAGACTGGGGGAAGAGCAGTACTTC
J gene: TRBJ2-1; V gene: TRBV20-1; D gene: NA; clone size: NA; CDR3 protein: CSAEPAYNEQFF; CDR3 DNA: TGCAGTGCTGAACCGGCCTACAATGAGCAGTTCTTC
J gene: TRBJ2-7; V gene: TRBV29-1; D gene: NA; clone size: NA; CDR3 protein: CSVETREKSYEQYF; CDR3 DNA: TGCAGCGTTGAAACCCGGGAGAAATCCTACGAGCAGTACTTC
J gene: TRBJ2-1; V gene: TRBV25-1; D gene: TRBD2; clone size: NA; CDR3 protein: CASSESRIREGNNEQFF; CDR3 DNA: TGTGCCAGCAGTGAATCGCGTATACGGGAGGGGAACAATGAGCAGTTCTTC
J gene: TRBJ1-2; V gene: TRBV27; D gene: TRBD1; clone size: NA; CDR3 protein: CASSLYWSDRQGYTF; CDR3 DNA: TGTGCCAGCAGTTTATATTGGTCGGACAGGCAGGGCTACACCTTC
J gene: TRBJ2-2; V gene: TRBV10-3; D gene: NA; clone size: NA; CDR3 protein: CAISEPQASGNTGELFF; CDR3 DNA: TGTGCCATCAGTGAGCCCCAGGCGAGCGGGAACACCGGGGAGCTGTTTTTT
J gene: TRBJ2-7; V gene: TRBV30; D gene: NA; clone size: NA; CDR3 protein: CAWSRAAYEQYF; CDR3 DNA: TGTGCCTGGAGTCGGGCAGCCTACGAGCAGTACTTC
J gene: TRBJ2-3; V gene: TRBV27; D gene: NA; clone size: NA; CDR3 protein: CASSSLDSISTDTQYF; CDR3 DNA: TGTGCCAGCAGTTCATTGGACTCCATCTCCACAGATACGCAGTATTTT
J gene: TRBJ2-1; V gene: TRBV2; D gene: NA; clone size: NA; CDR3 protein: CASSGEGQLALGLRDEQFF; CDR3 DNA: TGTGCCAGCTCGGGGGAAGGGCAACTAGCATTAGGTCTTCGGGATGAGCAGTTCTTC
J gene: TRBJ1-4; V gene: TRBV27; D gene: NA; clone size: once; CDR3 protein: CASSLNSAEKLFF; CDR3 DNA: TGTGCCAGCAGTTTAAATAGCGCTGAAAAACTGTTTTTT
J gene: TRBJ2-2; V gene: TRBV5-4; D gene: NA; clone size: NA; CDR3 protein: CASSLSLTDISNTGELFF; CDR3 DNA: TGTGCCAGCAGCTTGTCCCTAACAGATATTTCGAACACCGGGGAGCTGTTTTTT
J gene: TRBJ2-3; V gene: TRBV3-1; D gene: TRBD2; clone size: NA; CDR3 protein: CASSQVFGLAGPDTQYF; CDR3 DNA: TGTGCCAGCAGCCAAGTATTCGGACTAGCGGGACCAGATACGCAGTATTTT
J gene: TRBJ2-3; V gene: TRBV14; D gene: NA; clone size: NA; CDR3 protein: CASSHRTLSTDTQYF; CDR3 DNA: TGTGCCAGCAGCCATAGGACCCTAAGCACAGATACGCAGTATTTT
J gene: TRBJ1-5; V gene: TRBV27; D gene: TRBD1; clone size: NA; CDR3 protein: CASNAGGSNQPQHF; CDR3 DNA: TGTGCCAGCAACGCAGGGGGCAGCAATCAGCCCCAGCATTTT
J gene: TRBJ2-6; V gene: TRBV27; D gene: TRBD2; clone size: few; CDR3 protein: CASSWGGLGANVLTF; CDR3 DNA: TGTGCCAGCAGTTGGGGGGGTTTAGGGGCCAACGTCCTGACTTTC
J gene: TRBJ2-2; V gene: TRBV5-1; D gene: NA; clone size: NA; CDR3 protein: CASSLEAVTTGELFF; CDR3 DNA: TGCGCCAGCAGCTTGGAGGCAGTAACCACCGGGGAGCTGTTTTTT
J gene: TRBJ1-5; V gene: TRBV12-3/TRBV12-4; D gene: NA; clone size: NA; CDR3 protein: CASSFRSIYSNQPQHF; CDR3 DNA: TGTGCCAGCAGTTTCCGATCGATCTATAGCAATCAGCCCCAGCATTTT
J gene: TRBJ2-5; V gene: TRBV5-1; D gene: NA; clone size: NA; CDR3 protein: CASSPAVGSWETQYF; CDR3 DNA: TGCGCCAGCAGCCCGGCGGTAGGGAGTTGGGAGACCCAGTACTTC
J gene: TRBJ2-7; V gene: TRBV10-3; D gene: TRBD2; clone size: few; CDR3 protein: CAISDAGRASAYEQYF; CDR3 DNA: TGTGCCATCAGTGATGCCGGGAGGGCCAGCGCCTACGAGCAGTACTTC
J gene: TRBJ1-4; V gene: TRBV15; D gene: TRBD1; clone size: NA; CDR3 protein: CATKEDRAGEKLFF; CDR3 DNA: TGTGCCACTAAAGAGGACAGGGCCGGTGAAAAACTGTTTTTT
J gene: TRBJ2-5; V gene: TRBV2; D gene: TRBD2; clone size: NA; CDR3 protein: CASSEAVWYLAGLQETQYF; CDR3 DNA: TGTGCCAGCAGTGAAGCAGTGTGGTATCTAGCGGGGCTTCAAGAGACCCAGTACTTC